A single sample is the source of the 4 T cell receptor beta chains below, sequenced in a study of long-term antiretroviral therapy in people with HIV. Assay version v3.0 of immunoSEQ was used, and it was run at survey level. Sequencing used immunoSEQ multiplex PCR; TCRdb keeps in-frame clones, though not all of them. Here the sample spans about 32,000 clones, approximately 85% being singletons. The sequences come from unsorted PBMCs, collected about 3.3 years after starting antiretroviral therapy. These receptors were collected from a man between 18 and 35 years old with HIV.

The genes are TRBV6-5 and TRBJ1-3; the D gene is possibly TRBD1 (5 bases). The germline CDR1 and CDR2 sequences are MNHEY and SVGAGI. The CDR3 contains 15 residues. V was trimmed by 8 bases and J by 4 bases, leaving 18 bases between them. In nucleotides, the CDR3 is TGTGCCAGCTCTCGGGACCCCAGAACAGGAAACACCATATATTTT. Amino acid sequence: CASSRDPRTGNTIYF.

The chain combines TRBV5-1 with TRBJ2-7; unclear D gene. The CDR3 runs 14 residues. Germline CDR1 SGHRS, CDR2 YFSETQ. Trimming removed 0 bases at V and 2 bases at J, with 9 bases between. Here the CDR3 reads CASSLEAAAYEQYF. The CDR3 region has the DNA TGCGCCAGCAGCTTGGAGGCGGCAGCCTACGAGCAGTACTTC.

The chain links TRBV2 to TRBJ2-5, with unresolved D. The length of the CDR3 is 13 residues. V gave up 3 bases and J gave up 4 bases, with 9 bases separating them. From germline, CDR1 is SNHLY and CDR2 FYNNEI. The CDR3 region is CASSDSVGETQYF. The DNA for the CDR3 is TGTGCCAGCAGTGACTCCGTTGGAGAGACCCAGTACTTC.

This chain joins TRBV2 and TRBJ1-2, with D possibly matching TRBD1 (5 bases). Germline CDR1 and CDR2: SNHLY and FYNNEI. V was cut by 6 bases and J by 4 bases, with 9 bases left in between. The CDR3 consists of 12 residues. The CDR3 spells CASSAGTYGYTF. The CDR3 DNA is TGTGCCAGCAGCGCCGGGACCTATGGCTACACCTTC.